What follows are 11 T cell receptor beta chains derived from one specimen sequenced in a study of T-cell reconstitution after alpha-beta-depleted transplantation in children. A TCRbeta library incorporating unique molecular identifiers was prepared. Each CDR3 protein is one row after TCRdb ran MiXCR on the PCR reads. The table includes about 600,000 distinct CDR3 sequences, 23% detected once. Here the sequenced sample was PBMCs, mostly from graft donor cells, taken 360 days after TCRalphabeta/CD19-depleted stem cell transplant. These receptors were taken from a boy in the first two years of life who had a stem cell transplant for acute myeloid leukemia, so the T cells may come from the graft donor.

This clonotype came up many times. The chain has TRBV9 and TRBJ1-3; tentatively, D is TRBD1 (6 bases). Germline V gene data show CDR1 as SGDLS and CDR2 as YYNGEE. Trimming stripped 0 bases from V and 4 bases from J, with 11 bases between. CDR3 length: 15 amino acids. As DNA, the CDR3 is TGTGCCAGCAGCGTAGTCGGGGGGCTGGGAAACACCATATATTTT. This encodes CASSVVGGLGNTIYF.

This clonotype came up many times. V and J are TRBV25-1 and TRBJ2-1; the match to TRBD2 covers 8 bases. Germline trimming cut 1 base from V and 8 bases from J; bases unmatched to any gene: 10. CDR3 length: 16 amino acids. The V gene's germline CDR1 is MGHDK and CDR2 SYGVNS. The CDR3 sequence: CASSEWGTRGKDEQFF. CDR3 in DNA: TGTGCCAGCAGTGAATGGGGGACTAGGGGTAAGGATGAGCAGTTCTTC.

The chain has TRBV6-1 and TRBJ2-4, with 7 bases matching TRBD2. Germline lookup yields CDR1 MNHNS and CDR2 SASEGT. With 8 bases clipped from V and 0 bases from J, the junction kept 16 bases outside the gene matches. This CDR3 spans 18 amino acids. In DNA, the CDR3 is TGTGCCAGCGGACCCACTCCCTTAGCGGGTGGAGCCAAAAACATTCAGTACTTC. This encodes CASGPTPLAGGAKNIQYF.

The rearrangement joins TRBV7-9 to TRBJ2-7; D uncertain. V lost 5 bases, J lost 2 bases, and 10 bases lay in between. The CDR3 is 13 amino acids. Germline V gene sequence: CDR1 SEHNR, CDR2 FQNEAQ (reference sequence). CDR3 nucleotide sequence: TGTGCCAGCAGCCCGGCGACCACCTACGAGCAGTACTTC. Its protein is CASSPATTYEQYF. Drawing the rest from reference TRBV7-9 and TRBJ2-7, the complete variable domain is DTGVSQNPRHKITKRGQNVTFRCDPISEHNRLYWYRQTLGQGPEFLTYFQNEAQLEKSRLLSDRFSAERPKGSFSTLEIQRTEQGDSAMYLCASSPATTYEQYFGPGTRLTVT.

This clonotype showed up just a few times. The chain carries TRBV20-1 and TRBJ2-7, with TRBD2 identical over 8 bases. The germline CDR1 and CDR2 sequences are DFQATT and SNEGSKA (reference sequence). The ends lost 6 bases at V and 2 bases at J; junction bases unmatched: 15. The CDR3 sequence is 16 residues long. CDR3: CSAPSRAGVNPYEQYF. The CDR3 DNA follows: TGCAGTGCCCCCTCTAGAGCGGGGGTGAACCCCTACGAGCAGTACTTC.

This clonotype was recorded only once. The V call is TRBV7-8, the J call TRBJ2-5, with 7 bases that match TRBD1. V dropped 4 bases and J dropped 1; count of bases not matched to a gene: 12. This CDR3 has 17 residues. Germline CDR1 reads SGHVS; CDR2 reads FQNEAQ. This chain's CDR3 is CASSSPPRQGPQETQYF. CDR3 bases: TGTGCCAGCAGCTCACCCCCTCGACAGGGCCCCCAAGAGACCCAGTACTTC. The variable domain in full, completed from reference TRBV7-8 and TRBJ2-5, reads GAGVSQSPRYKVAKRGQDVALRCDPISGHVSLFWYQQALGQGPEFLTYFQNEAQLDKSGLPSDRFFAERPEGSVSTLKIQRTQQEDSAVYLCASSSPPRQGPQETQYFGPGTRLLVL.

The gene calls are TRBV20-1 and TRBJ2-5; D tentatively reads TRBD1 or TRBD2 (6 bases each). Germline V gene sequence: CDR1 DFQATT, CDR2 SNEGSKA (reference sequence). CDR3 length equals 14 residues. Trimming pared 3 bases from V and 1 base from J, leaving 12 bases between. CDR3 in amino acids: CSARLRGLQETQYF. CDR3 bases: TGCAGTGCTAGGCTTCGGGGGCTCCAAGAGACCCAGTACTTC.

The V gene is TRBV20-1, the J gene TRBJ1-2; TRBD1 matches at 10 bases. V gave up 3 bases and J gave up 6 bases; unmatched junction bases: 10. The CDR3 spans 15 residues. Per the germline V gene, CDR1 is DFQATT and CDR2 is SNEGSKA (reference sequence). The chain's CDR3 is CSARYRDRGRNGYTF. The DNA for the CDR3 is TGCAGTGCTAGGTACCGGGACAGGGGTCGCAATGGCTACACCTTC.

The chain joins TRBV5-1 to TRBJ1-1, with D hard to call. CDR1 is SGHRS and CDR2 is YFSETQ in the germline V gene. V lost 7 bases to trimming and J lost 1 base, with 8 bases between them. The CDR3 totals 12 residues. CDR3 sequence: CASPYWNTEAFF. The DNA for the CDR3 is TGCGCCAGCCCCTATTGGAACACTGAAGCTTTCTTT. Combining the CDR3 with reference TRBV5-1 and TRBJ1-1 gives the whole variable domain KAGVTQTPRYLIKTRGQQVTLSCSPISGHRSVSWYQQTPGQGLQFLFEYFSETQRNKGNFPGRFSGRQFSNSRSEMNVSTLELGDSALYLCASPYWNTEAFFGQGTRLTVV.

This clonotype was observed a few times. This rearrangement joins TRBV6-1 to TRBJ2-1; TRBD2 is a possible D gene (5 bases). V lost 6 bases to trimming and J lost 0 bases, with 12 bases between them. Germline V CDR1 and CDR2: MNHNS, SASEGT. This CDR3 is built from 15 residues. The DNA for the CDR3 is TGTGCCAGCAGGCTAATGCGGGTCTCCTACAATGAGCAGTTCTTC. Translated, it gives CASRLMRVSYNEQFF.

The J gene is TRBJ2-2, the V gene TRBV7-6; TRBD2 is a possible D gene (5 bases). V was pared by 1 base and J by 4 bases, with 10 bases between. Per germline, CDR1 SGHVS and CDR2 FNYEAQ. This CDR3 has 15 amino acids. The CDR3 nucleotides are TGTGCCAGCAGCTTAGTCGGCGGGCCCACCGGGGAGCTGTTTTTT. It codes for CASSLVGGPTGELFF. The entire variable domain, with the rest obtained from reference TRBV7-6 and TRBJ2-2, is as follows: GAGVSQSPRYKVTKRGQDVALRCDPISGHVSLYWYRQALGQGPEFLTYFNYEAQQDKSGLPNDRFSAERPEGSISTLTIQRTEQRDSAMYRCASSLVGGPTGELFFGEGSRLTVL.